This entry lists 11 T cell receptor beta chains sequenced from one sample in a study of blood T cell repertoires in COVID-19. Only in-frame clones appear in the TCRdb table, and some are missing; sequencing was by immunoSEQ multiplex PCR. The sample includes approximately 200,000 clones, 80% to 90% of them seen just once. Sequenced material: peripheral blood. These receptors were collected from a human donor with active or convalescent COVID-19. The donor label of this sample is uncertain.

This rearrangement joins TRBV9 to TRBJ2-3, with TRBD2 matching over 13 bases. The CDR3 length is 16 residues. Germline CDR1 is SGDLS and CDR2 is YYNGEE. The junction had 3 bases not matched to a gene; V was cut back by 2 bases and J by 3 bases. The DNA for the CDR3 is TGTGCCAGCAGCGTTGGACTAGCGGGGGATACAGATACGCAGTATTTT. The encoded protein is CASSVGLAGDTDTQYF.

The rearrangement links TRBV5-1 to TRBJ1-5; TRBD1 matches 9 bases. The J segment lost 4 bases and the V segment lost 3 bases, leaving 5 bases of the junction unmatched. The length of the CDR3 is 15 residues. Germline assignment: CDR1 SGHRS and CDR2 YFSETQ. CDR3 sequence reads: CASSWGTGKNQPQHF. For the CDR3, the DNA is TGCGCCAGCAGCTGGGGGACAGGGAAAAATCAGCCCCAGCATTTT.

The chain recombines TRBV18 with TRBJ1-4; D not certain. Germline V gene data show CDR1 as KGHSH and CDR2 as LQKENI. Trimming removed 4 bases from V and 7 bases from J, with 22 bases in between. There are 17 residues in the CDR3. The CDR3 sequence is CASSLLPPSEVTEKLFF. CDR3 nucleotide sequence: TGTGCCAGCTCACTTTTACCGCCAAGTGAGGTCACTGAAAAACTGTTTTTT.

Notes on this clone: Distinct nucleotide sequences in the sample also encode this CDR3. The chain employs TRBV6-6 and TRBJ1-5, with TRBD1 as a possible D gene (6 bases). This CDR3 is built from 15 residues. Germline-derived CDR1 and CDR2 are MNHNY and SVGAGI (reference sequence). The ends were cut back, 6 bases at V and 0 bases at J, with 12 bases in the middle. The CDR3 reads CASRPTGNSNQPQHF. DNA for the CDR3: TGTGCCAGCAGACCTACAGGGAATAGCAATCAGCCCCAGCATTTT.

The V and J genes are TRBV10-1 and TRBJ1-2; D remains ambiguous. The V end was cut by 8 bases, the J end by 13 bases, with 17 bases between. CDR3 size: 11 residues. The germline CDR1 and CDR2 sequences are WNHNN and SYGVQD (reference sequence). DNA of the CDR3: TGCGCCAGCGGGCAGGACTTCTACCCCACCTTC. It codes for CASGQDFYPTF.

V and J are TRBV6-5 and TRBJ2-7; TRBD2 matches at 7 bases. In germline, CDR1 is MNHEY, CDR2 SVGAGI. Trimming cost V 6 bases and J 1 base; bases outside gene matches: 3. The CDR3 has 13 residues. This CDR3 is CASREGGSYEQYF. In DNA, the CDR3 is TGTGCCAGCAGGGAGGGAGGGTCCTACGAGCAGTACTTC.

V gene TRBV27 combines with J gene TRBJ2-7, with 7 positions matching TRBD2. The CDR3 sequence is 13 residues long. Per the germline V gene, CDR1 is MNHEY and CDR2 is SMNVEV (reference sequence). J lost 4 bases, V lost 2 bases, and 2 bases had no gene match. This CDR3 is CASSLPGGYEQYF. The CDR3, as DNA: TGTGCCAGCAGTTTACCGGGAGGATACGAGCAGTACTTC.

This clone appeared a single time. This chain's CDR3 is CASSYRGGATEAFF. CDR3 DNA sequence: TGTGCCAGCAGTTACAGGGGAGGGGCCACTGAAGCTTTCTTT. The chain couples TRBV6-5 to TRBJ1-1; D is perhaps TRBD1 (5 bases). V was clipped by 2 bases and J by 4 bases, with 11 bases between them. Germline V gene data show CDR1 as MNHEY and CDR2 as SVGAGI. The CDR3 extends over 14 amino acids.

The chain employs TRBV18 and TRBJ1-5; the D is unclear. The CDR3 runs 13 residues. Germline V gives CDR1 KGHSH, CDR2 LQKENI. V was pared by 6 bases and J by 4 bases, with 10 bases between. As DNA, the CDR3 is TGTGCCAGCTCTCCAACGGGGAATCAGCCCCAGCATTTT. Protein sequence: CASSPTGNQPQHF.

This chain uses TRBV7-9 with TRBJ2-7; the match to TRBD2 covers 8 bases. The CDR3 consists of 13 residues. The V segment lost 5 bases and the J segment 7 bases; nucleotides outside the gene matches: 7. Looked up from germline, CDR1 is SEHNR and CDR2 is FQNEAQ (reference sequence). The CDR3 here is CASSLSGSGEQYF. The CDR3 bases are TGTGCCAGCAGCCTGAGCGGGAGCGGTGAGCAGTACTTC. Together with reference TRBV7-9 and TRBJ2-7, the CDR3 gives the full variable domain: DTGVSQNPRHKITKRGQNVTFRCDPISEHNRLYWYRQTLGQGPEFLTYFQNEAQLEKSRLLSDRFSAERPKGSFSTLEIQRTEQGDSAMYLCASSLSGSGEQYFGPGTRLTVT.

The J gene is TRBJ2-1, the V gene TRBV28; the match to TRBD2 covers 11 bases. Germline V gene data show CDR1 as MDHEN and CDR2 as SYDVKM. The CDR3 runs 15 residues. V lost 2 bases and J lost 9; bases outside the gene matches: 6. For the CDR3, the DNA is TGTGCCAGCAGTTTAAGAGATAGCGGGGGGGCTGAGCAGTTCTTC. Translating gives CASSLRDSGGAEQFF. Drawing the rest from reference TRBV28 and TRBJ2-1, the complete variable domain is DVKVTQSSRYLVKRTGEKVFLECVQDMDHENMFWYRQDPGLGLRLIYFSYDVKMKEKGDIPEGYSVSREKKERFSLILESASTNQTSMYLCASSLRDSGGAEQFFGPGTRLTVL.